This T cell receptor beta chain is drawn from a study of T cells after yellow fever vaccination. Study summary: Some fractions had low cell numbers, and these were prepared with SMART-Seq v4 Ultra Low Input. Study outcomes and limitations: Relatively few clonotypes were ones that appeared in both CD4 and CD8 compartments. Once the booster was given, most primary-vaccination clones reappeared, at about 96% for CD4 and around 90% for CD8.

With regard to this clonotype: What it binds is not known.

Trimming cost V 3 bases and J 7 bases; bases outside gene matches: 9. Per the germline V gene, CDR1 is SGHRS and CDR2 is YFSETQ. The CDR3 has 14 amino acids. TCRdb independently ran MiXCR on the 5' RACE reads; one entry per CDR3 protein. The sample shows some 600,000 distinct CDR3 sequences, about 12% of them seen only once. This receptor was taken from a man younger than 40 who received the YFV17D yellow fever vaccine. The material was PBMCs, obtained on the day of the yellow fever booster vaccination. The rearrangement joins TRBV5-1 to TRBJ1-1, with 7 bases fitting TRBD1. In DNA form, the CDR3 reads TGCGCCAGCAGCTGGCTAGACAGGGTTGGTGAAGCTTTCTTT. It is translated as CASSWLDRVGEAFF.